This TCR beta chain was sequenced for a study of spatial heterogeneity in lung cancer. Study overall: In tumor regions TCR transcript counts correlated strongly with a matched bulk RNA-seq T cell module score. The study's findings and limits: Coverage of tumor T cells, an estimated figure, was approximately 7% for alpha and around 13% for beta chains. One measure, the expanded intratumoral alpha and beta TCR count, tracked tumor mutation counts.

In the library, each TCR cDNA molecule bore its own unique molecular identifier. TCRdb re-called the 5' RACE reads through MiXCR, storing one row per CDR3 protein. The sample includes nearly 5,000 distinct CDR3 sequences, under 15% seen only once; the top ten take 10%. Indicated time point: sample taken at primary tumor resection. By proportion, this clonotype is medium-sized. Its antigen is still unknown. This CDR3 spans 12 amino acids. V was pared by 6 bases and J by 6 bases, with 13 bases between. In germline, CDR1 is DFQATT, CDR2 SNEGSKA (reference sequence). The receptor comes from a female donor with early-stage non-small cell lung cancer. Sequencing used lung tumor tissue, obtained at surgery. V is TRBV20-1 and J is TRBJ2-3, with D possibly matching TRBD2 (6 bases). CDR3: CSATSGRDTQYF. The DNA of the CDR3 is TGCAGTGCCACAAGCGGGCGTGATACGCAGTATTTT.